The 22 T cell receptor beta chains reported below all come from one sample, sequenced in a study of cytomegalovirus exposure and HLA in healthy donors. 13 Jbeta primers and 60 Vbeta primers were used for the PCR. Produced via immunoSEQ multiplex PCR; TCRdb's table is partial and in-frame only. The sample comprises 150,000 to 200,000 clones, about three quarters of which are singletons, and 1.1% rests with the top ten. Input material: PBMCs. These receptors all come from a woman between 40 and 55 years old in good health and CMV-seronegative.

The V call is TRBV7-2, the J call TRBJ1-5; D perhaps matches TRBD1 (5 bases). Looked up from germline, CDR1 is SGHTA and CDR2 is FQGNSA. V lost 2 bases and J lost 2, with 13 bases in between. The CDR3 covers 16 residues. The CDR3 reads CASSLRAGEGNQPQHF. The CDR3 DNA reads TGTGCCAGCAGCTTACGGGCGGGGGAAGGCAATCAGCCCCAGCATTTT.

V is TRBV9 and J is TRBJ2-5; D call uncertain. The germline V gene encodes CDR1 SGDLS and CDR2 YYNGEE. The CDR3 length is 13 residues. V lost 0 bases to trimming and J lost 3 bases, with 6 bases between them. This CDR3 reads CASSVGPEETQYF. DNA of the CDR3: TGTGCCAGCAGCGTAGGGCCAGAAGAGACCCAGTACTTC.

CDR3 in amino acids: CASSQTGGTSYEQYF. The CDR3, as DNA: TGTGCCAGCAGTCAAACAGGGGGGACTTCCTACGAGCAGTACTTC. V usage is TRBV2 and J usage is TRBJ2-7; 8 positions agree with TRBD1. The CDR3 runs 15 residues. Per germline, CDR1 SNHLY and CDR2 FYNNEI. V trimming: 5 bases; J trimming: 1 base; junction bases outside the gene matches: 7.

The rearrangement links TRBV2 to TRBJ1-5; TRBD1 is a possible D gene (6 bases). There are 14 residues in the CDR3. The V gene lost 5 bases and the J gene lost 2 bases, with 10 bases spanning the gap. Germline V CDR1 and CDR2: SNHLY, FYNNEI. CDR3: CASSPGQGNQPQHF. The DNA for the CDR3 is TGTGCCAGCAGTCCGGGACAAGGCAATCAGCCCCAGCATTTT.

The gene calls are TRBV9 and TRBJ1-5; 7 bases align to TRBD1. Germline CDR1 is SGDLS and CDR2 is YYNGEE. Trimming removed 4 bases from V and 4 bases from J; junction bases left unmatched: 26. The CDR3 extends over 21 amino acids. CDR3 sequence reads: CASSPQDRAKGRRCINQPQHF. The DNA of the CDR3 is TGTGCCAGCAGCCCCCAAGACAGGGCTAAAGGCAGAAGGTGCATAAATCAGCCCCAGCATTTT.

CDR3 in amino acids: CASSVEDRGEQYV. The CDR3 DNA is TGTGCCAGCAGCGTAGAGGACCGGGGGGAGCAGTACGTC. This chain links TRBV9 with TRBJ2-7, with D perhaps matching TRBD2 (6 bases). CDR3 size: 13 residues. CDR1 SGDLS and CDR2 YYNGEE come from the germline V gene. Trimming pared 0 bases from V and 7 bases from J, leaving 11 bases between.

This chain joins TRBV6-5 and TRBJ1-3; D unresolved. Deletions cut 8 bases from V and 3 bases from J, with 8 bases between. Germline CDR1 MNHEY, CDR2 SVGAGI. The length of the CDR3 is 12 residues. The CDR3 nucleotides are TGTGCCAGCGCGGGAAGTGGAAACACCATATATTTT. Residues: CASAGSGNTIYF.

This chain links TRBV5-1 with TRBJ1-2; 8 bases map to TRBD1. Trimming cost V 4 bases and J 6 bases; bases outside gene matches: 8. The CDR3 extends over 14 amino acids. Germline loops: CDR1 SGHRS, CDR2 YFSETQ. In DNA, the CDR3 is TGCGCCAGCAGCACCCTGACAGGGGATAATGGCTACACCTTC. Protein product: CASSTLTGDNGYTF.

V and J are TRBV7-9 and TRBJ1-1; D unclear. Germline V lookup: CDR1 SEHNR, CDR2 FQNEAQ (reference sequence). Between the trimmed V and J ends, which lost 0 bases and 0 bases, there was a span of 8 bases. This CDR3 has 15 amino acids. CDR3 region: CASSLAGRMNTEAFF. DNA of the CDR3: TGTGCCAGCAGCTTAGCTGGCAGGATGAACACTGAAGCTTTCTTT. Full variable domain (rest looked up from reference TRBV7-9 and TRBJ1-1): DTGVSQNPRHKITKRGQNVTFRCDPISEHNRLYWYRQTLGQGPEFLTYFQNEAQLEKSRLLSDRFSAERPKGSFSTLEIQRTEQGDSAMYLCASSLAGRMNTEAFFGQGTRLTVV.

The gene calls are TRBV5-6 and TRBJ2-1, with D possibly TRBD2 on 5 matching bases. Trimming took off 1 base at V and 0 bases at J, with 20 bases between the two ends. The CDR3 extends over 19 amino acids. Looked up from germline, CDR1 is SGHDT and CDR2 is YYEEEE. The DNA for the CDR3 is TGTGCCAGCAGCTTGAGGGTTAAGCGCCAAGGGAGCTCCTACAATGAGCAGTTCTTC. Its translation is CASSLRVKRQGSSYNEQFF.

The CDR3 sequence: CASSPTATLYEQYF. The CDR3 nucleotides read TGTGCCAGCAGCCCAACAGCAACTCTCTACGAGCAGTACTTC. J is TRBJ2-7 and V is TRBV7-3; D call uncertain. In germline, CDR1 is SGHTA, CDR2 FQGTGA. With 5 bases removed from V and 3 bases from J, the gap between germline ends came to 14 bases. This CDR3 is 14 amino acids long. Using reference TRBV7-3 and TRBJ2-7 for the parts outside the CDR3, the full variable domain is GAGVSQTPSNKVTEKGKYVELRCDPISGHTALYWYRQSLGQGPEFLIYFQGTGAADDSGLPNDRFFAVRPEGSVSTLKIQRTERGDSAVYLCASSPTATLYEQYFGPGTRLTVT.

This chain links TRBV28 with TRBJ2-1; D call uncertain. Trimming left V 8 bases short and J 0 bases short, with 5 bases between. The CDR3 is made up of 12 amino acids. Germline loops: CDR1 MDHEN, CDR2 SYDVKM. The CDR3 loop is CASRSSYNEQFF. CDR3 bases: TGTGCCAGCCGTAGCTCCTACAATGAGCAGTTCTTC.

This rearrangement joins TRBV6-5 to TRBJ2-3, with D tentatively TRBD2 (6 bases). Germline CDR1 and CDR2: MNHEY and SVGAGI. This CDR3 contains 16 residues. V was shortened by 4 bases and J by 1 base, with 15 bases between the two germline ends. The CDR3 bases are TGTGCCAGCAGTTGGTCTTTGGTAGCGGGCACAGATACGCAGTATTTT. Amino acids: CASSWSLVAGTDTQYF.

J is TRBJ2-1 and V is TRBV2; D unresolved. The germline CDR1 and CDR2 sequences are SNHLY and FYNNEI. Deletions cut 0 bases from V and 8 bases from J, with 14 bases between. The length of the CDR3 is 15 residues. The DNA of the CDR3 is TGTGCCAGCAGTGAAGCGGTTTTTCCAGGCGATGAGCAGTTCTTC. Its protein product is CASSEAVFPGDEQFF.

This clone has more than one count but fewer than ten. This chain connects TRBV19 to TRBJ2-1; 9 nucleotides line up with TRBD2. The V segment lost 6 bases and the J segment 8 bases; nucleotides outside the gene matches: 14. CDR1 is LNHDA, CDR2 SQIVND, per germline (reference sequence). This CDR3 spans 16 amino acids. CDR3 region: CASSPLRGGRADEQFF. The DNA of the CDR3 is TGTGCCAGTAGCCCCCTTAGGGGCGGGAGGGCCGATGAGCAGTTCTTC. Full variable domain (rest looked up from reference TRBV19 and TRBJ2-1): DGGITQSPKYLFRKEGQNVTLSCEQNLNHDAMYWYRQDPGQGLRLIYYSQIVNDFQKGDIAEGYSVSREKKESFPLTVTSAQKNPTAFYLCASSPLRGGRADEQFFGPGTRLTVL.

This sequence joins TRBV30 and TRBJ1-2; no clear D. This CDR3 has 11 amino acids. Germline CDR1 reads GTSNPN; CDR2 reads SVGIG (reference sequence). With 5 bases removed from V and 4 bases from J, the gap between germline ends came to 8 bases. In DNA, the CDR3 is TGTGCCTGGGTTGAGATCTATGGCTACACCTTC. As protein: CAWVEIYGYTF.

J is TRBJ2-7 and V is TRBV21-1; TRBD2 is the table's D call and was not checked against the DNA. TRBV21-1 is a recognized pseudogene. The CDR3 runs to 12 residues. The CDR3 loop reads CASRGRIYEQYF. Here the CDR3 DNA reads TGTGCCAGCCGAGGGAGGATCTACGAGCAGTACTTC.

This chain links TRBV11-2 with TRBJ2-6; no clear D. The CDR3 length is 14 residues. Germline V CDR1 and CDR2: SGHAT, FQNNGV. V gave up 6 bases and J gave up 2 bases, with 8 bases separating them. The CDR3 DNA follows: TGTGCCAGCAGACGCGGCCCTGGGGCCAACGTCCTGACTTTC. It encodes CASRRGPGANVLTF.

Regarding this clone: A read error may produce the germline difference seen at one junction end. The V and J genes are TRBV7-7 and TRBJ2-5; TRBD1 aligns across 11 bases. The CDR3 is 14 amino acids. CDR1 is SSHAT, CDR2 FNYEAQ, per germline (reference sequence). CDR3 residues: CASTRDRGTETQYF. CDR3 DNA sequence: TGTGCTAGCACCCGGGACAGGGGGACCGAGACCCAGTACTTC. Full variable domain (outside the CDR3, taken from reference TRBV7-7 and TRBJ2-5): GAGVSQSPRYKVTKRGQDVTLRCDPISSHATLYWYQQALGQGPEFLTYFNYEAQPDKSGLPSDRFSAERPEGSISTLTIQRTEQRDSAMYRCASTRDRGTETQYFGPGTRLLVL.

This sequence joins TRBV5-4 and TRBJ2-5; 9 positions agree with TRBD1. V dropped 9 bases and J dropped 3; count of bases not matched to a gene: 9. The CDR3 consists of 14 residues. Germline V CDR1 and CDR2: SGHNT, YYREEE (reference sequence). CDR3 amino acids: CATKIGTGKETQYF. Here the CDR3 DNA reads TGTGCCACCAAAATCGGGACAGGGAAAGAGACCCAGTACTTC.

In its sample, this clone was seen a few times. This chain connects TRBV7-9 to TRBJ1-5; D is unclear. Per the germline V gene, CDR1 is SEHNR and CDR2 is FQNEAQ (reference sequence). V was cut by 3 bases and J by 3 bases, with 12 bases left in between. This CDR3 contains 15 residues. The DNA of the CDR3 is TGTGCCAGCAGCTTCGGAGGGAGCTACAATCAGCCCCAGCATTTT. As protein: CASSFGGSYNQPQHF.

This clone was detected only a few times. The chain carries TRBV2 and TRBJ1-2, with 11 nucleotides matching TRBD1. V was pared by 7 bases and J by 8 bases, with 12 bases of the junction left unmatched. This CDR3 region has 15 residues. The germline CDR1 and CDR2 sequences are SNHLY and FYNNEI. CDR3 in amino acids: CASTGKGTGGQGYTF. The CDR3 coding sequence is TGTGCCAGCACTGGAAAGGGGACAGGGGGACAAGGCTACACCTTC. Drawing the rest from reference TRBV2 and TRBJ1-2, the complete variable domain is EPEVTQTPSHQVTQMGQEVILRCVPISNHLYFYWYRQILGQKVEFLVSFYNNEISEKSEIFDDQFSVERPDGSNFTLKIRSTKLEDSAMYFCASTGKGTGGQGYTFGSGTRLTVV.